The 13 T cell receptor beta chains given below trace back to one sample, sequenced in a study of blood T cell repertoires in COVID-19. The protocol was immunoSEQ multiplex PCR, while the TCRdb copy is restricted to in-frame clones and leaves out a portion. The sample consists of under 250,000 clones, about 92% of them appearing once. Sequencing was done on a sample of peripheral blood. The origin of the receptors is a man aged 25 to 40 with acute or convalescent COVID-19.

The chain joins TRBV30 to TRBJ1-4; D is undetermined. This CDR3 contains 13 residues. The V end lost 6 bases, the J end lost 10 bases, and 18 bases lay between the germline ends. CDR1 GTSNPN and CDR2 SVGIG come from the germline V gene (reference sequence). The CDR3 bases are TGTGCCTGCTCCAAGGAAGCGGTGCGAAAACTGTTTTTT. It yields the protein CACSKEAVRKLFF.

This chain connects TRBV24-1 to TRBJ2-5; no definite D call. V was clipped by 5 bases and J by 5 bases, with 8 bases between them. Germline V CDR1 and CDR2: KGHDR, SFDVKD. This CDR3 spans 12 amino acids. The CDR3 DNA reads as TGTGCCACCAGTGCAGATTGGGAGACCCAGTACTTC. Amino acids: CATSADWETQYF.

The J gene is TRBJ2-7, the V gene TRBV4-1; 10 bases map to TRBD2. The CDR3 is 19 amino acids. Germline V gene data show CDR1 as MGHRA and CDR2 as YSYEKL. Trimming at V came to 4 bases and at J to 3 bases, leaving 18 bases not matched to a gene. CDR3 DNA sequence: TGCGCCAGCAGCCCTCAGATAATAGTTAGCGGGAGGCCTCACTACGAGCAGTACTTC. This translates into CASSPQIIVSGRPHYEQYF.

The chain joins TRBV4-1 to TRBJ2-7; D is possibly TRBD2 (6 bases). The CDR3 is made up of 17 amino acids. Trimming shortened V by 2 bases and J by 2 bases, and 19 bases separated the two germline ends. CDR1 is MGHRA and CDR2 is YSYEKL in the germline V gene. Here the CDR3 DNA reads TGCGCCAGCAGCCAAATCATCAGACCCCGGGGGACCTACGAGCAGTACTTC. Translation gives CASSQIIRPRGTYEQYF.

This clone was observed a single time. J is TRBJ2-1 and V is TRBV5-8; 14 nucleotides align to TRBD2. V was pared by 0 bases and J by 1 base, with 6 bases of the junction left unmatched. CDR1 SGHTS and CDR2 YDEGEE come from the germline V gene. The CDR3 has 19 amino acids. The CDR3 nucleotides are TGTGCCAGCAGCTTGGGCGGGACTAGCGGGAGTTGGTCCTACAATGAGCAGTTCTTC. As protein: CASSLGGTSGSWSYNEQFF.

The V gene is TRBV7-9, the J gene TRBJ2-2, with 7 bases lining up with TRBD2. The V and J ends lost 3 bases and 4 bases, in that order; junction bases with no gene match: 11. The CDR3 has 17 residues. The germline CDR1 and CDR2 sequences are SEHNR and FQNEAQ (reference sequence). CDR3 sequence reads: CASSFLSGGGITGELFF. In DNA form, the CDR3 reads TGTGCCAGCAGCTTCCTTTCGGGAGGCGGTATCACCGGGGAGCTGTTTTTT.

The chain combines TRBV9 with TRBJ1-1; D is undetermined. CDR1 and CDR2 from the germline V gene are SGDLS and YYNGEE. V was cut by 1 base and J by 1 base, with 8 bases left in between. CDR3 length equals 14 residues. CDR3 loop: CASSVIAENTEAFF. CDR3 sequence (DNA): TGTGCCAGCAGCGTAATTGCAGAGAACACTGAAGCTTTCTTT.

This chain joins TRBV9 and TRBJ2-2; 7 bases agree with TRBD2. In germline, CDR1 is SGDLS, CDR2 YYNGEE. V shed 0 bases, J shed 2 bases, and the junction held 7 bases outside the gene matches. The CDR3 is 17 residues long. CDR3 sequence: CASSVAEGTINTGELFF. The CDR3 nucleotides are TGTGCCAGCAGCGTAGCGGAGGGGACTATCAACACCGGGGAGCTGTTTTTT.

The chain employs TRBV7-9 and TRBJ2-1, with D possibly being TRBD2 (5 bases). The germline V and J ends were trimmed by 5 bases and 8 bases, with 22 bases remaining between them. The germline V gene encodes CDR1 SEHNR and CDR2 FQNEAQ (reference sequence). The CDR3 sequence is 16 residues long. CDR3 sequence: CASSPRPLTSSYEQFF. The CDR3, as DNA: TGTGCCAGCAGCCCCAGGCCCCTCACTAGTAGCTATGAGCAGTTCTTC.

The genes are TRBV5-5 and TRBJ1-1, with D tentatively TRBD1 (6 bases). The CDR3 is made up of 15 amino acids. CDR1 SGHKS and CDR2 YYEKEE come from the germline V gene (reference sequence). Between the trimmed V and J ends, which lost 4 bases and 0 bases, there was a span of 13 bases. The CDR3 here is CASSRGQGMNTEAFF. The CDR3 DNA reads TGTGCCAGCAGCAGGGGACAAGGGATGAACACTGAAGCTTTCTTT.

This rearrangement joins TRBV15 to TRBJ1-2; a weak D match, TRBD1 (5 bases). This CDR3 comprises 15 residues. Per the germline V gene, CDR1 is LNHNV and CDR2 is YYDKDF (reference sequence). Trimming took off 1 base at V and 3 bases at J, with 12 bases between the two ends. This CDR3 reads CATSRGGGGDYGYTF. CDR3 bases: TGTGCCACCAGCAGAGGCGGGGGGGGAGACTATGGCTACACCTTC.

The CDR3 region has the DNA TGTGCCAGCTCACTGGGACTGCCTGGGGCCGGGGAGCTGTTTTTT. Protein product: CASSLGLPGAGELFF. V usage is TRBV18 and J usage is TRBJ2-2; a weak D match, TRBD2 (6 bases). The CDR3 extends over 15 amino acids. V lost 4 bases to trimming and J lost 6 bases, with 15 bases between them. From germline, CDR1 is KGHSH and CDR2 LQKENI.

The rearrangement links TRBV27 to TRBJ2-7; TRBD1 is a possible D gene (6 bases). The CDR3 consists of 14 residues. Germline CDR1 and CDR2: MNHEY and SMNVEV (reference sequence). Deletions cut 5 bases from V and 3 bases from J, with 14 bases between. CDR3 sequence: CASSPQGSIYEQYF. The CDR3 region has the DNA TGTGCCAGCAGTCCCCAGGGGTCGATCTACGAGCAGTACTTC.